These 21 T cell receptor beta chains originate from one sample sequenced in a study of OX40 agonist ivuxolimab in advanced cancers. Method: immunoSEQ multiplex PCR; TCRdb's copy keeps in-frame clones and lacks some. The data show roughly 65,000 clones, with 65% to 85% seen just once and 11% held by the top ten. This material consisted of CD4+ or CD8+ T cells sorted from blood, taken in a trial of the OX40 agonist ivuxolimab. These receptors were collected from an adult with an advanced solid tumor such as melanoma, head and neck, liver or kidney cancer.

The CDR3: CASSESIWTSGGPQETQYF. The CDR3 DNA sequence: TGCGCCAGCAGTGAGTCGATTTGGACTAGCGGGGGGCCTCAAGAGACCCAGTACTTC. This chain connects TRBV10-2 to TRBJ2-5; TRBD2 matches at 14 bases. The CDR3 sequence is 19 residues long. V shed 0 bases and J 2 bases; nucleotides not matched to a gene: 8. The germline gives CDR1 WSHSY, CDR2 SAAADI.

The chain employs TRBV28 and TRBJ1-5; TRBD1 agrees at 8 bases. The CDR3 is 12 amino acids. V gave up 6 bases and J gave up 6 bases; unmatched junction bases: 1. Germline CDR1 MDHEN, CDR2 SYDVKM. The CDR3 coding sequence is TGTGCCAGCAGGGGACAGGTTCAGCCCCAGCATTTT. Translating gives CASRGQVQPQHF.

V and J are TRBV7-2 and TRBJ2-7; D gene unclear. The V end lost 0 bases, the J end lost 1 base, and 7 bases lay between the germline ends. The CDR3 totals 14 residues. CDR1 and CDR2 (germline): SGHTA, FQGNSA. The CDR3 spells CASSLAWESYEQYF. The CDR3 DNA sequence: TGTGCCAGCAGCTTAGCGTGGGAATCCTACGAGCAGTACTTC. The variable domain in full, with the rest retrieved from reference TRBV7-2 and TRBJ2-7, is GAGVSQSPSNKVTEKGKDVELRCDPISGHTALYWYRQSLGQGLEFLIYFQGNSAPDKSGLPSDRFSAERTGGSVSTLTIQRTQQEDSAVYLCASSLAWESYEQYFGPGTRLTVT.

This sequence joins TRBV6-5 and TRBJ1-1; maybe TRBD1 (5 bases). Trimming removed 10 bases from V and 7 bases from J, with 19 bases in between. Germline CDR1 reads MNHEY; CDR2 reads SVGAGI. This CDR3 contains 13 residues. The chain's CDR3 is CATHNVGGIEAFF. The CDR3 nucleotides read TGTGCCACCCACAACGTTGGGGGAATTGAAGCTTTCTTT.

This clone has a single count. The chain recombines TRBV5-1 with TRBJ2-3, with 8 bases fitting TRBD2. Germline V CDR1 and CDR2: SGHRS, YFSETQ. With V trimmed by 4 bases and J by 1 base, 5 bases remained unmatched. CDR3 length: 15 residues. CDR3 sequence: CASSQSGSGTDTQYF. CDR3 nucleotides: TGCGCCAGCAGCCAGAGCGGGAGCGGCACAGATACGCAGTATTTT. Drawing the rest from reference TRBV5-1 and TRBJ2-3, the complete variable domain is KAGVTQTPRYLIKTRGQQVTLSCSPISGHRSVSWYQQTPGQGLQFLFEYFSETQRNKGNFPGRFSGRQFSNSRSEMNVSTLELGDSALYLCASSQSGSGTDTQYFGPGTRLTVL.

As concerns this clone: One end of the junction fails to match germline, which may point to a read error. Other DNA sequences from this sample encode an identical CDR3 as well. The genes are TRBV5-1 and TRBJ2-3; TRBD1 matches at 12 bases. Germline loops: CDR1 SGHRS, CDR2 YFSETQ. The CDR3 consists of 23 residues. The CDR3 spells CASSLVGFGGDRGHQFITDTQYF. The CDR3 DNA is TGCGCCAGCAGTTTGGTTGGTTTTGGTGGGGACAGGGGGCACCAATTCATCACAGATACGCAGTATTTT.

This rearrangement joins TRBV28 to TRBJ2-3, with 11 bases identical to TRBD1. J gave up 4 bases and V 3 bases, and 0 bases lay outside the gene matches. Germline V gene lookup returns CDR1 MDHEN and CDR2 SYDVKM. This CDR3 is 14 amino acids long. This chain's CDR3 is CASSLGQGADTQYF. CDR3 coding DNA: TGTGCCAGCAGTTTGGGACAGGGGGCAGATACGCAGTATTTT.

The chain has TRBV18 and TRBJ2-4, with D perhaps matching TRBD2 (6 bases). The CDR3 is 13 amino acids. Looked up from germline, CDR1 is KGHSH and CDR2 is LQKENI. The ends were cut back, 0 bases at V and 15 bases at J, with 15 bases in the middle. CDR3 residues: CASSPPSGEQPYF. In DNA form, the CDR3 reads TGTGCCAGCTCACCACCGTCGGGGGAGCAGCCGTACTTC.

The chain links TRBV4-1 to TRBJ2-2; D might be TRBD1 (6 bases). CDR3 length equals 16 residues. V was cut by 6 bases and J by 5 bases, with 19 bases left in between. CDR1 MGHRA and CDR2 YSYEKL come from the germline V gene. The CDR3 nucleotides are TGCGCCAGCAGGTCGCCCCGGGACACCAAGACCGGGGAGCTGTTTTTT. Translated: CASRSPRDTKTGELFF.

V gene TRBV7-2 combines with J gene TRBJ2-1, with TRBD2 as a possible D gene (5 bases). Germline V gene lookup returns CDR1 SGHTA and CDR2 FQGNSA. The CDR3 contains 14 residues. Trimming removed 4 bases from V and 8 bases from J, with 15 bases in between. The CDR3 sequence: CASSSDSLADEQFF. As DNA, the CDR3 is TGTGCCAGCAGCTCGGACTCCCTCGCCGATGAGCAGTTCTTC. Supplemented by reference TRBV7-2 and TRBJ2-1, the full variable domain reads GAGVSQSPSNKVTEKGKDVELRCDPISGHTALYWYRQSLGQGLEFLIYFQGNSAPDKSGLPSDRFSAERTGGSVSTLTIQRTQQEDSAVYLCASSSDSLADEQFFGPGTRLTVL.

The chain employs TRBV7-2 and TRBJ1-5; the D is unclear. Trimming took off 5 bases at V and 5 bases at J, with 16 bases between the two ends. Germline CDR1 SGHTA, CDR2 FQGNSA. This CDR3 spans 15 amino acids. The CDR3 DNA reads as TGTGCCAGCAGCCCCACTAGGGCAGCCTATCAGCCCCAGCATTTT. Translating gives CASSPTRAAYQPQHF.

Only a few counts were recorded for this clone. V is TRBV10-1 and J is TRBJ2-7, with D unclear. V dropped 2 bases and J dropped 2 bases, with 10 bases sitting between them. Per germline, CDR1 WNHNN and CDR2 SYGVQD (reference sequence). The CDR3 runs to 14 residues. The CDR3 DNA reads as TGCGCCAGCAGTGAGACACAGAGACCCTACGAGCAGTACGTC. Protein sequence: CASSETQRPYEQYV.

In DNA form, the CDR3 reads TGTGCCAGTACCATACAGGGGACCTTCTATGGCTACACCTTC. Amino acids: CASTIQGTFYGYTF. The chain links TRBV19 to TRBJ1-2; 7 bases are a match to TRBD1. From germline, CDR1 is LNHDA and CDR2 SQIVND (reference sequence). CDR3 size: 14 residues. Unmatched junction bases numbered 9, after V lost 7 bases and J lost 4 bases. The full variable domain, its missing parts supplied by reference TRBV19 and TRBJ1-2, is DGGITQSPKYLFRKEGQNVTLSCEQNLNHDAMYWYRQDPGQGLRLIYYSQIVNDFQKGDIAEGYSVSREKKESFPLTVTSAQKNPTAFYLCASTIQGTFYGYTFGSGTRLTVV.

The rearrangement links TRBV6-1 to TRBJ1-1; no reliable D call. The CDR3 runs 15 residues. Trimming removed 0 bases from V and 3 bases from J, with 11 bases in between. Germline CDR1 MNHNS, CDR2 SASEGT. The CDR3 region is CASSEALGEHTEAFF. The CDR3 nucleotides are TGTGCCAGCAGTGAAGCGCTCGGGGAACACACTGAAGCTTTCTTT.

Written as DNA, the CDR3 is TGTGCCAGCAGCTCAAGGGACAGCGTGCGTGGCACAGATACGCAGTATTTT. It codes for CASSSRDSVRGTDTQYF. The chain combines TRBV7-6 with TRBJ2-3; 7 nucleotides agree with TRBD1. With 4 bases clipped from V and 1 base from J, the junction kept 11 bases outside the gene matches. The CDR3 length is 17 residues. Germline V gene data show CDR1 as SGHVS and CDR2 as FNYEAQ.

The chain combines TRBV9 with TRBJ1-1; 7 positions match TRBD1. The CDR3 has 16 residues. Germline V CDR1 and CDR2: SGDLS, YYNGEE. With V trimmed by 2 bases and J by 2 bases, 9 bases remained unmatched. CDR3 nucleotide sequence: TGTGCCAGCAGCGTTGGTTCCAGGGGGACAAACACTGAAGCTTTCTTT. It specifies CASSVGSRGTNTEAFF.

This chain joins TRBV7-9 and TRBJ2-6; D unclear. The germline V gene has CDR1 SEHNR and CDR2 FQNEAQ (reference sequence). This CDR3 region has 17 residues. The V end lost 6 bases, the J end lost 0 bases, and 15 bases lay between the germline ends. The CDR3 reads CASSSAPGFSGANVLTF. Here the CDR3 DNA reads TGTGCCAGCAGTTCAGCCCCGGGCTTCTCTGGGGCCAACGTCCTGACTTTC.

V gene TRBV21-1 combines with J gene TRBJ2-1; the listed D gene, TRBD1, was not tested against the DNA. TRBV21-1 is a known pseudogene. This CDR3 has 14 amino acids. The CDR3 sequence is CASSMPGSWNEQFF. In nucleotides, the CDR3 is TGTGCCAGCAGCATGCCAGGGTCTTGGAATGAGCAGTTCTTC.

The chain carries TRBV15 and TRBJ2-2; 7 bases match TRBD1. The V gene's germline CDR1 is LNHNV and CDR2 YYDKDF (reference sequence). Trimming cost V 0 bases and J 4 bases; bases outside gene matches: 14. The CDR3 extends over 19 amino acids. CDR3: CATSRDWQGVNAATGELFF. The CDR3 DNA reads as TGTGCCACCAGCAGAGATTGGCAGGGGGTCAACGCCGCCACCGGGGAGCTGTTTTTT.

The rearrangement joins TRBV30 to TRBJ2-3; TRBD2 matches 10 bases. CDR1 is GTSNPN and CDR2 is SVGIG in the germline V gene (reference sequence). The CDR3 contains 13 residues. Trimming removed 0 bases from V and 9 bases from J; junction bases left unmatched: 3. In DNA, the CDR3 is TGTGCCTGGAGTGTAGCTAGCGGGAGAACGCAGTATTTT. Translated: CAWSVASGRTQYF.

CDR3 bases: TGCGCCAGCAGCTTGGGGCAGGGGGTGGCCTATGGCTACACCTTC. It translates to CASSLGQGVAYGYTF. This chain uses TRBV5-1 with TRBJ1-2, with TRBD1 identical over 7 bases. V shed 0 bases and J 4 bases; nucleotides not matched to a gene: 6. This CDR3 is built from 15 residues. CDR1 and CDR2 from the germline V gene are SGHRS and YFSETQ. The full variable domain, completed using reference TRBV5-1 and TRBJ1-2, is KAGVTQTPRYLIKTRGQQVTLSCSPISGHRSVSWYQQTPGQGLQFLFEYFSETQRNKGNFPGRFSGRQFSNSRSEMNVSTLELGDSALYLCASSLGQGVAYGYTFGSGTRLTVV.